Sequencing of this T cell receptor beta chain was carried out in a study of spatial heterogeneity in lung cancer. Noted time point: blood at routine non-recurrence follow-up after resection. This clonotype was counted many times. Germline V CDR1 and CDR2: DFQATT, SNEGSKA (reference sequence). The CDR3 consists of 15 residues. V trimming: 3 bases; J trimming: 1 base; junction bases outside the gene matches: 6. TCRdb redid the calling of the 5' RACE reads with MiXCR, one entry per CDR3 protein. This repertoire shows over 15,000 distinct CDR3 sequences, under 10% found once; its top ten account for 20% to 25%.

This TCR was sampled from a male donor with early-stage non-small cell lung cancer. The specimen comprised PBMCs, sampled at follow-up. This chain joins TRBV20-1 and TRBJ1-3; TRBD1 aligns across 7 bases. The CDR3 protein is CSARDPTGSGNTIYF. Here the CDR3 DNA reads TGCAGTGCTAGGGACCCGACAGGGTCTGGAAACACCATATATTTT.